This TCR beta chain was documented in a study of T-cell memory formation after mild COVID-19. The length of the CDR3 is 16 residues. The germline V and J ends were trimmed by 5 bases and 0 bases, with 13 bases remaining between them. Via MiXCR, TCRdb re-called the 5' RACE reads, giving one row per CDR3 protein. The data hold 450,000 to 650,000 distinct CDR3 sequences, with less than 25% observed a single time. In the case of this clonotype: Its specificity is not known.

Study findings and constraints: Cross-reactive memory apparently joined, as some responding clones appeared in pre-infection memory.

This TCR was sampled from an adult woman who had mild COVID-19 (a few samples of this study predate the infection). Cell type and time point are not known. The specimen sequenced was PBMCs or a T cell subset sorted from them (not recorded which). The V and J genes are TRBV12-3 or TRBV12-4 and TRBJ2-2; D is possibly TRBD1 (5 bases). CDR3 bases: TGTGCCAGCAGTCCATGGACAACGACGAACACCGGGGAGCTGTTTTTT. Encoded protein: CASSPWTTTNTGELFF.